This T cell receptor beta chain was observed in a study of T cells in narcolepsy. Across the study: Healthy controls were enrolled alongside patients with narcolepsy type 1 or type 2. Regarding the study as a whole: No autoreactive T cell clone sequences appeared in some memory CD4+ repertoires. Autoreactive HCRT-specific and TRIB2-specific clonotypes were marked in same-patient CSF-versus-blood CD4+ comparisons. Blood of same and different patients, but not healthy controls, reportedly held recurring autoreactive clonotypes.

Details on this clone: Its antigen is unknown.

Trimming removed 1 base from V and 6 bases from J, with 10 bases in between. This CDR3 region has 12 residues. Germline values: CDR1 SQVTM, CDR2 ANQGSEA. Some clones are missing from TCRdb's copy, which holds only in-frame ones; the method was immunoSEQ multiplex PCR. The top ten hold about 0.88% of the sample, which has tens of thousands of clones, approximately 87% seen once. Sequencing input: memory (CD45RA-) CD4+ T cells from blood. The chain links TRBV29-1 to TRBJ2-7, with no clear D. The clonotype comes from a human donor in good health. CDR3 bases: TGCAGCGTTGAAGTTAGTCAGTTCGAGCAGTACTTC. Encoded protein: CSVEVSQFEQYF.